The present TCR beta chain was sequenced within a study of human T cells and chemical hapten exposure. Study summary: Alopecia areata, totalis or universalis affected patients, mainly female.

In this sample, this clonotype is medium-sized. Sample time point: patch test 1, 2 weeks after DPC sensitization. Treatment meaning: therapeutic diphenylcyclopropenone sensitization with weekly scalp DPC. The donor pool consisted of alopecia patients aged 18 to 70 years, considered suitable for DPC. Blood, whole and unfractionated, served as the source for total RNA extraction. TCRdb fed the RACE reads into MiXCR, producing one record per CDR3 protein. The table lists about 13,000 distinct CDR3 sequences, roughly 17% of them singletons, with 7.2% in the top ten. The V gene end was trimmed by 5 bases and the J gene end by 8 bases; junction bases not matched to a gene: 10. Germline lookup yields CDR1 MNHEY and CDR2 SVGEGT. The CDR3 spans 15 residues.

The sample was whole blood, taken in connection with sensitization to the hapten diphenylcyclopropenone (DPC). The V gene is TRBV6-2 or TRBV6-3, the J gene TRBJ2-4, with TRBD1 identical over 9 bases. The receptor was isolated from a woman between 25 and 40 years old with alopecia areata. Some clones in this sample may be carry-over from other donors' samples. This CDR3 reads CASSKPGQGIDIQYF. Here the CDR3 DNA reads TGTGCCAGCAGTAAACCGGGACAGGGTATAGACATTCAGTACTTC.